These 4 T cell receptor beta chains were sequenced from one sample in a study of ipilimumab plus nivolumab after autologous stem cell transplantation. The method was immunoSEQ multiplex PCR; TCRdb's version includes in-frame clones alone and lacks a portion of them. The sample has fewer than 45,000 clones; about 91% are singletons. The sequences come from PBMCs, collected in a trial of ipilimumab plus nivolumab as post-transplant consolidation. The receptors were sampled from a male donor with multiple myeloma.

This chain connects TRBV7-9 to TRBJ2-7, with TRBD2 matching 9 bases. V was pared by 1 base and J by 0 bases, with 13 bases of the junction left unmatched. The germline V gene has CDR1 SEHNR and CDR2 FQNEAQ (reference sequence). This CDR3 has 19 residues. CDR3 DNA sequence: TGTGCCAGCAGCTTAGTTGGCGGGAGGGACCCTCACAGCTCCTACGAGCAGTACTTC. It translates to CASSLVGGRDPHSSYEQYF. The entire variable domain, with the rest obtained from reference TRBV7-9 and TRBJ2-7, is as follows: DTGVSQNPRHKITKRGQNVTFRCDPISEHNRLYWYRQTLGQGPEFLTYFQNEAQLEKSRLLSDRFSAERPKGSFSTLEIQRTEQGDSAMYLCASSLVGGRDPHSSYEQYFGPGTRLTVT.

This clone was recorded a few times. The genes are TRBV4-2 and TRBJ1-3, with a weak D call TRBD1 (5 bases). The V end was cut by 4 bases, the J end by 3 bases, with 16 bases between. Germline V gives CDR1 LGHNA, CDR2 YNFKEQ. The CDR3 covers 16 residues. This CDR3 is CASSPALDSRGNTIYF. The CDR3 region has the DNA TGTGCCAGCAGCCCAGCACTCGACAGTCGTGGAAACACCATATATTTT.

This clone was detected once. As DNA, the CDR3 is TGCGCCAGCAGCCCAGGGACTAGCGGGAACCACAATGAGCAGTTCTTC. Its translation is CASSPGTSGNHNEQFF. The chain employs TRBV5-1 and TRBJ2-1; 13 positions agree with TRBD2. V lost 4 bases to trimming and J lost 5 bases; unmatched junction nucleotides: 6. CDR3 length equals 16 residues. CDR1 and CDR2 from the germline V gene are SGHRS and YFSETQ.

The chain is built from TRBV5-1 and TRBJ2-5; TRBD1 matches at 11 bases. The J call is uncertain, as TRBJ2-7 better fits the DNA end. CDR3 length: 16 amino acids. Germline-derived CDR1 and CDR2 are SGHRS and YFSETQ. CDR3 coding DNA: TGCGCCAGCAGCAGCTCGCCGGGACAGGGGGTATACGAGCAGTACTTC. Translated, it gives CASSSSPGQGVYEQYF.